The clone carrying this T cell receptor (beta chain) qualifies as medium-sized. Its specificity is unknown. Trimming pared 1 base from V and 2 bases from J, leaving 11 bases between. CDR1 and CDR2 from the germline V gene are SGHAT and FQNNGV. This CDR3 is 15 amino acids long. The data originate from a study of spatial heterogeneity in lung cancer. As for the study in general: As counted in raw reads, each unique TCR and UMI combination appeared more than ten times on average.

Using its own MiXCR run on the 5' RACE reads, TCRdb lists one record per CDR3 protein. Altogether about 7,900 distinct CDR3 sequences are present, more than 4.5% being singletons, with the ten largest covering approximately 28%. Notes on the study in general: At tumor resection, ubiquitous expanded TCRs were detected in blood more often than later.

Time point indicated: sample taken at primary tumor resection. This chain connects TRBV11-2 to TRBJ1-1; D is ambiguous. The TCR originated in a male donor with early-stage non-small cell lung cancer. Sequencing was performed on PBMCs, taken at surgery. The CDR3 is CASSLVGSLNTEAFF. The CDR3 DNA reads TGTGCCAGCAGCTTAGTTGGCAGTTTAAACACTGAAGCTTTCTTT.